The clone carrying this T cell receptor (beta chain) showed up just a few times. A second PCR, run for about 7 to 12 cycles, used a sample-barcoded 5' primer plus a J-beta primer mix. Using its own MiXCR run on the 5' RACE reads, TCRdb lists one record per CDR3 protein. This sample has around 1,700,000 distinct CDR3 sequences, with 25% to 30% found just once. The V gene lost 0 bases and the J gene lost 11 bases, with 13 bases spanning the gap. The CDR3 length is 12 residues. Germline V gives CDR1 GTSNPN, CDR2 SVGIG (reference sequence). This entry comes from a study of blood T cells in healthy people across ages.

Source material: blood. V gene TRBV30 combines with J gene TRBJ1-1, with D possibly TRBD1 on 5 matching bases. The receptor comes from a woman between 25 and 40 years old in good health. CDR3 DNA: TGTGCCTGGAGTGTACAACCGGGGACCGCTTTCTTT. Its protein product is CAWSVQPGTAFF. The full variable domain, its missing parts supplied by reference TRBV30 and TRBJ1-1, is SQTIHQWPATLVQPVGSPLSLECTVEGTSNPNLYWYRQAAGRGLQLLFYSVGIGQISSEVPQNLSASRPQDRQFILSSKKLLLSDSGFYLCAWSVQPGTAFFGQGTRLTVV.